This T cell receptor beta chain was identified during a study of blood T cell repertoires in COVID-19 (dated by TCRdb to 2018 to 2021). Turning to the overall study: Samples covering the acute and convalescent phases of COVID-19 were provided by collaborators in the United States, Italy and Spain. The samples were drawn from two sources: the first 160 participants of the ongoing ImmuneRACE study, and some 1,300 subjects contributed by 6 global collaborators. Where HLA class I and class II types were available, the types were taken from metadata supplied by the sample provider, not from assay-based typing. A freely available public database, intended as a resource for researchers studying the immune response to SARS-CoV-2, is where the repertoires were released. Subjects who had been exposed to COVID-19, were actively infected with it, or had recovered from it provided the deeply sampled blood TCRbeta repertoires that made up the dataset. Nearly every sample came with metadata listing a de-identified subject ID, COVID-19 status, age in years and sex. The prospective study material was composed of cDNA or gDNA derived from T cells, B-cell-depleted T cells, or PBMCs.

One collaborating source in Seattle enrolled patients during active infection and followed them longitudinally through the course of disease. Each collaborating institution followed its own protocols to collect whole blood in K2EDTA tubes. For TCRbeta analysis, collaborators shipped samples in one of three forms: frozen whole blood, isolated PBMCs, or DNA extracted from either of those sample types. Results and caveats for the whole study, not just this receptor: The amount of clinical and demographic metadata varied by source and participant and was provided uncurated.

The immunoSEQ Assay, a bias-controlled multiplex PCR, was used to amplify TCRbeta CDR3 regions from genomic DNA. As for the original processing: Nucleated cell counts per sample were estimated from amplification of reference gene primers within the assay. To quantify the absolute abundance of each unique TCRbeta CDR3 rearrangement, sequence reads were collapsed and filtered. For each sample, productive Simpson clonality was calculated by taking the square root of Simpson's diversity index across productive rearrangements. Drawn from immuneACCESS, this table holds only the in-frame rearrangements with V and J called that TCRdb kept. Clones are partly lost; checked studies trace under half to an unresolved V gene and leave the rest unexplained. V, J and clone size reflect that table, while D and trimming were determined from the DNA. This sample is represented by a few hundred thousand clones; 80% to 95% of them were singletons. The biggest ten clones account for approximately 7.5% of the sample.

Regarding this clone: It has no known antigen specificity. No base-level quality is on record; no much larger clone is a single base apart.

The TCR sequence derives from a woman in her twenties or thirties with COVID-19, enrolled during active disease. Sequences were obtained from peripheral blood.

The CDR3 corresponds to CASSLAVDRGHTEAFF. The DNA is TGCGCCAGCAGCTTGGCCGTCGACAGGGGGCACACTGAAGCTTTCTTT. The sequence links TRBV5-1 to TRBJ1-1; 10 bases in the junction line up with TRBD1. Trimming accounts for 0 bases at V and 3 bases at J, while the number of junction bases matched to no gene is 5. From cysteine to phenylalanine, the CDR3 is 16 amino acids long. Of all the DNA, just the CDR3 is kept, 48 bases in frame from base 1. CDR1 and CDR2 were assigned from the germline V gene as SGHRS and YFSETQ.